Reported below is one T cell receptor (beta chain). No antigen is known for it. The data were obtained in a study of T cell repertoires in cytomegalovirus infection. Study-wide background: An indication of both CMV infection and matching HLA type came from public TCR beta signatures.

This CDR3 has 15 amino acids. Germline assignment: CDR1 SGHTA and CDR2 FQGNSA. V was pared by 2 bases and J by 6 bases, with 16 bases between. From the reads, TCRdb called clonotypes with MiXCR, one entry per CDR3 protein. The sample carries 570,000 or so distinct CDR3 sequences, around 40% recorded once. This clonotype was sampled from a human donor in good health (CMV status not recorded). Some clones in this sample may be carry-over from other donors' samples. The specimen comprised cultured PBMCs, sampled from culture after CMV antigen stimulation. V and J are TRBV7-2 and TRBJ2-5; D perhaps matches TRBD2 (6 bases). For the CDR3, the DNA is TGTGCCAGCAGCTTATTACTGTCGCTAGCGCAGACCCAGTACTTC. It yields the protein CASSLLLSLAQTQYF.